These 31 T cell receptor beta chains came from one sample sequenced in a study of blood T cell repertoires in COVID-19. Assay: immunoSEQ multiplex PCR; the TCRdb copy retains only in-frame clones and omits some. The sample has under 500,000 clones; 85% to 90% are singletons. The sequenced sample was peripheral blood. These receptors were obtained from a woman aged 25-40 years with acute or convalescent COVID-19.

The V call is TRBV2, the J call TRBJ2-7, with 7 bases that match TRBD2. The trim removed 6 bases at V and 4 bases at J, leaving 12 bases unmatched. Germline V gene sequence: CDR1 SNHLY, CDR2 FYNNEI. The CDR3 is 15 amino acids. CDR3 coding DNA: TGTGCCAGCAGCCCCCGGACTAGTTTTAGGTACGAGCAGTACTTC. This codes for CASSPRTSFRYEQYF.

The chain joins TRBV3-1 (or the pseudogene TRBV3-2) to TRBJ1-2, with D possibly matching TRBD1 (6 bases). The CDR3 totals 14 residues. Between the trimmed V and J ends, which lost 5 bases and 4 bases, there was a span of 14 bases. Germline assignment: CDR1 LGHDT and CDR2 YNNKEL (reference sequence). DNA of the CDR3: TGTGCCAGCAGCACCTACAGGGATCGCTATGGCTACACCTTC. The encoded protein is CASSTYRDRYGYTF.

As DNA, the CDR3 is TGCGCCAGCAGCCAAGGACAGGGGACAAATGAAAAACTGTTTTTT. Translation: CASSQGQGTNEKLFF. The chain recombines TRBV4-1 with TRBJ1-4; 8 nucleotides line up with TRBD1. J was trimmed by 5 bases and V by 1 base; bases with no gene match: 3. CDR3 length equals 15 residues. Germline CDR1 and CDR2: MGHRA and YSYEKL.

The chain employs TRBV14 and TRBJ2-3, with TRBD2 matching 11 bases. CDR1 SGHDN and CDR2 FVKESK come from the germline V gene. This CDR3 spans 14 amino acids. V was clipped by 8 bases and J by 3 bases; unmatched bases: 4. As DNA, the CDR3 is TGTGCCAGCGGGGGACTAGCGGCGACAGATACGCAGTATTTT. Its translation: CASGGLAATDTQYF.

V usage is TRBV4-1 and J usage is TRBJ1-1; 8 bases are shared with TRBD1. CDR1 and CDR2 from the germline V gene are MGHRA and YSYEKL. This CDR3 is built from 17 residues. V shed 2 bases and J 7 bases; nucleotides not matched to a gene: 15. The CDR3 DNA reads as TGCGCCAGCAGCCAATATTTGGCTCCAGGGGGCGCAAATGAAGCTTTCTTT. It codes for CASSQYLAPGGANEAFF.

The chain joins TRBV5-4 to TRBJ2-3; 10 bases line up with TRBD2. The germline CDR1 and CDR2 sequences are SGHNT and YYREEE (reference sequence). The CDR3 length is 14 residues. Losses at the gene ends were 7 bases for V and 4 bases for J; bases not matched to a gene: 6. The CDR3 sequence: CASQRGGLSDTQYF. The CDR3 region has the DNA TGTGCCAGCCAGCGGGGGGGCCTGTCAGATACGCAGTATTTT.

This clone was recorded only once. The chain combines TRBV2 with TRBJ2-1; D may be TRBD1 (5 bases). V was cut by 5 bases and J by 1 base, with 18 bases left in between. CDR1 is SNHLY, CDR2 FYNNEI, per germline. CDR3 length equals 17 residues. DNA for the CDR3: TGTGCCAGCAGTAAAGACACAGGCACCCAATCCTACAATGAGCAGTTCTTC. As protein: CASSKDTGTQSYNEQFF.

The CDR3 DNA is TGTGCCAGCACCCTGTGGACAGCACTTGGGGACGAGCAGTACTTC. As protein: CASTLWTALGDEQYF. The chain recombines TRBV6-5 with TRBJ2-7; D is possibly TRBD1 (6 bases). There are 15 residues in the CDR3. Germline V gene sequence: CDR1 MNHEY, CDR2 SVGAGI. The V gene lost 7 bases and the J gene lost 5 bases, with 21 bases spanning the gap.

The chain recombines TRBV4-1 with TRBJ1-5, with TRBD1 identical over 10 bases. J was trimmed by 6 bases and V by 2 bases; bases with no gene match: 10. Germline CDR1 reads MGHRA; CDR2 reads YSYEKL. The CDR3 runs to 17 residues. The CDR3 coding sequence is TGCGCCAGCAGCCAACTTCACGGGACAGGGGCAGGTCAGCCCCAGCATTTT. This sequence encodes CASSQLHGTGAGQPQHF.

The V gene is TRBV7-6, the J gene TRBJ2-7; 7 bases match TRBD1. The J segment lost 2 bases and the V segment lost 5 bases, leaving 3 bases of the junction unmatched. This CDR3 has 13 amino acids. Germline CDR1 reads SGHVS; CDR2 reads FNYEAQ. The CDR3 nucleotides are TGTGCCAGCAGCCTAGGGACAGCCTACGAGCAGTACTTC. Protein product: CASSLGTAYEQYF. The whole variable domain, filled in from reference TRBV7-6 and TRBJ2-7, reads GAGVSQSPRYKVTKRGQDVALRCDPISGHVSLYWYRQALGQGPEFLTYFNYEAQQDKSGLPNDRFSAERPEGSISTLTIQRTEQRDSAMYRCASSLGTAYEQYFGPGTRLTVT.

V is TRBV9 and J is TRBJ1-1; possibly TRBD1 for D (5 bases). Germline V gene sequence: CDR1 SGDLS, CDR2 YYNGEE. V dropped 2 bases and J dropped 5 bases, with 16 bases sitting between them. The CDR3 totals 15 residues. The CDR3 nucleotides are TGTGCCAGCAGCGTCGGGAGCTTTGAGGGGACTGAAGCTTTCTTT. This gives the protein CASSVGSFEGTEAFF. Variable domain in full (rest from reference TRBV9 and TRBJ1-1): DSGVTQTPKHLITATGQRVTLRCSPRSGDLSVYWYQQSLDQGLQFLIQYYNGEERAKGNILERFSAQQFPDLHSELNLSSLELGDSALYFCASSVGSFEGTEAFFGQGTRLTVV.

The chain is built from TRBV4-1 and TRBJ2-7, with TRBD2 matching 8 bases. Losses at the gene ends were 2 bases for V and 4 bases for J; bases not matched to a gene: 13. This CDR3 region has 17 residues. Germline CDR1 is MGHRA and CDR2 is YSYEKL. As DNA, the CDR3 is TGCGCCAGCAGCCAATATCCTTGGACTAGCAGTGTTTACGAGCAGTACTTC. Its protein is CASSQYPWTSSVYEQYF.

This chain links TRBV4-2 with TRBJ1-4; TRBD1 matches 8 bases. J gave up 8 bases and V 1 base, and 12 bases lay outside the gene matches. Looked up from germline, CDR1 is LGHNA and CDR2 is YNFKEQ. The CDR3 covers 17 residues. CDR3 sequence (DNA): TGTGCCAGCAGCCAAGTAAAAGGAGGACAGGGCGGGGAAAAACTGTTTTTT. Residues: CASSQVKGGQGGEKLFF.

Here the CDR3 reads CASRASGGALVSDTQYF. CDR3 DNA sequence: TGTGCCAGCAGGGCTAGCGGGGGGGCTTTAGTGTCAGATACGCAGTATTTT. The V and J genes are TRBV27 and TRBJ2-3; TRBD2 matches at 12 bases. Germline assignment: CDR1 MNHEY and CDR2 SMNVEV (reference sequence). The junction had 11 bases not matched to a gene; V was cut back by 6 bases and J by 4 bases. This CDR3 contains 17 residues.

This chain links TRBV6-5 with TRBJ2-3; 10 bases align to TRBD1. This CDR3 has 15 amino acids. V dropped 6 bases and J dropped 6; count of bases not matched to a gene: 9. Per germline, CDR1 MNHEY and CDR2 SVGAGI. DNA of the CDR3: TGTGCCAGCAGGGGAGGACAGGGGGTTATGGATACGCAGTATTTT. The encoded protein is CASRGGQGVMDTQYF.

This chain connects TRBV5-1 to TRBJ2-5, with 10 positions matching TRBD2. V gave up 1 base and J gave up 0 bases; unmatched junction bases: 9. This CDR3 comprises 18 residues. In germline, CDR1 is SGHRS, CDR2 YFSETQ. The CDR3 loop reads CASSLIPSGGAYQETQYF. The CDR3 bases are TGCGCCAGCAGCTTGATTCCTAGCGGGGGCGCGTACCAAGAGACCCAGTACTTC. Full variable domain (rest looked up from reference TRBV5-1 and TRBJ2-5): KAGVTQTPRYLIKTRGQQVTLSCSPISGHRSVSWYQQTPGQGLQFLFEYFSETQRNKGNFPGRFSGRQFSNSRSEMNVSTLELGDSALYLCASSLIPSGGAYQETQYFGPGTRLLVL.

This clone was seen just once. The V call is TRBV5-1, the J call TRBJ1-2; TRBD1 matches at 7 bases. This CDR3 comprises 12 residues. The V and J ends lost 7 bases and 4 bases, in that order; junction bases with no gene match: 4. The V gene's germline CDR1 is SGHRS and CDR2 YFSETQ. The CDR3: CASSTGTYGYTF. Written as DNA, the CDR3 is TGCGCCAGCTCGACAGGGACCTATGGCTACACCTTC.

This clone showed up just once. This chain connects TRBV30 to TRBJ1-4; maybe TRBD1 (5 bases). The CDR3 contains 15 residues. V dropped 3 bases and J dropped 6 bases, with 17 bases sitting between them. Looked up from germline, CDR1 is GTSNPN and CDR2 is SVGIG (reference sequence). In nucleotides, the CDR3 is TGTGCCTGGAGCGGGACGACAGCGGGCCATGAAAAACTGTTTTTT. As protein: CAWSGTTAGHEKLFF. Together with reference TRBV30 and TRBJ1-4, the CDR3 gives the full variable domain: SQTIHQWPATLVQPVGSPLSLECTVEGTSNPNLYWYRQAAGRGLQLLFYSVGIGQISSEVPQNLSASRPQDRQFILSSKKLLLSDSGFYLCAWSGTTAGHEKLFFGSGTQLSVL.

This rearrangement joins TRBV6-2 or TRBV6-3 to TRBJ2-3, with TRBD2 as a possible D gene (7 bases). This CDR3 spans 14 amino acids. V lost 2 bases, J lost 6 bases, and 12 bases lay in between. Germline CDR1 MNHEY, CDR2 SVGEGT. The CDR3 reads CASSYGGASDTQYF. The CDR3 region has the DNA TGTGCCAGCAGTTACGGGGGGGCGTCCGATACGCAGTATTTT.

The CDR3 reads CASITGGSTEAFF. The CDR3 coding sequence is TGTGCCAGTATCACGGGAGGGAGCACTGAAGCTTTCTTT. This chain connects TRBV19 to TRBJ1-1; D is undetermined. The CDR3 runs 13 residues. Germline CDR1 is LNHDA and CDR2 is SQIVND (reference sequence). The V end was cut by 7 bases, the J end by 4 bases, with 13 bases between.

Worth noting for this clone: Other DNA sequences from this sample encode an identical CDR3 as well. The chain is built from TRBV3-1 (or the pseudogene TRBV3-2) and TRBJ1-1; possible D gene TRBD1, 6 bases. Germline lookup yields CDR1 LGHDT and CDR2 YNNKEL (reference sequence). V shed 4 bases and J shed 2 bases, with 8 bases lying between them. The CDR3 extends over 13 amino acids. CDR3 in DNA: TGTGCCAGCAGCCGGACAGAAAACACTGAAGCTTTCTTT. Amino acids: CASSRTENTEAFF.

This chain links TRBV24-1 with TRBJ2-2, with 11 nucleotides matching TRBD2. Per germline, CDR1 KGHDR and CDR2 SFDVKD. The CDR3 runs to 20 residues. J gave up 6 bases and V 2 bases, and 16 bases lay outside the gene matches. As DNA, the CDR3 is TGTGCCACCAGTGATTCACCGGGACGGACGGGACTAGCGGTCCCCGGGGAGCTGTTTTTT. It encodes CATSDSPGRTGLAVPGELFF.

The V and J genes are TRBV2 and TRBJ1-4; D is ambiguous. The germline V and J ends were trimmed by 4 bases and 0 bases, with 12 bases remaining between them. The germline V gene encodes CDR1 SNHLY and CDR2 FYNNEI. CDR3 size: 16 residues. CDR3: CASSGPGAPTNEKLFF. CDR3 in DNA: TGTGCCAGCAGTGGCCCCGGAGCACCAACTAATGAAAAACTGTTTTTT. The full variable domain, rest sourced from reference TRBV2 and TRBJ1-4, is EPEVTQTPSHQVTQMGQEVILRCVPISNHLYFYWYRQILGQKVEFLVSFYNNEISEKSEIFDDQFSVERPDGSNFTLKIRSTKLEDSAMYFCASSGPGAPTNEKLFFGSGTQLSVL.

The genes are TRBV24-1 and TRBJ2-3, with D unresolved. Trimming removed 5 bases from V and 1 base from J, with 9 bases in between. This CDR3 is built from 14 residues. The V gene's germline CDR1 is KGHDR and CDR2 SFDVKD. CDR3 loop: CATSAGYGTDTQYF. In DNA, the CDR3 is TGTGCCACCAGTGCCGGGTATGGCACAGATACGCAGTATTTT.

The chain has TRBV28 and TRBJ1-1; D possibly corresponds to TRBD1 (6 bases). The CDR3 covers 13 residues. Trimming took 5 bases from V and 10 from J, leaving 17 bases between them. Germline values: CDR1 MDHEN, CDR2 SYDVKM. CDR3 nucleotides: TGTGCCAGCAGTCCTCAACCACGGACAGCAGCTTTCTTT. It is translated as CASSPQPRTAAFF.

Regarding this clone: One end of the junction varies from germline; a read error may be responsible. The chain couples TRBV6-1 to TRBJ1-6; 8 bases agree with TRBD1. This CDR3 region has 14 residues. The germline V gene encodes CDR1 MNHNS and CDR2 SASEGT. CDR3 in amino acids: CASREGQGLSPLHF. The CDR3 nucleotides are TGTGCCAGCAGAGAAGGACAGGGTCTCTCACCCCTCCACTTT.

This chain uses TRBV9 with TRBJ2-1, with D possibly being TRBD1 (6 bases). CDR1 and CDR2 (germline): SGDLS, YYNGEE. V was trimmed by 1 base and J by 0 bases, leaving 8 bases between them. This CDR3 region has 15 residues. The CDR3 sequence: CASSVRGSSYNEQFF. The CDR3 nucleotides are TGTGCCAGCAGCGTAAGGGGGAGCTCCTACAATGAGCAGTTCTTC.

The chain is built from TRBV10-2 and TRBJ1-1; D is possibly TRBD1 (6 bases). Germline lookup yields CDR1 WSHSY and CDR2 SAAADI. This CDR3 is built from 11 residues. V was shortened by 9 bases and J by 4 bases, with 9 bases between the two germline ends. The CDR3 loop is CASQGSTEAFF. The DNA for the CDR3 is TGCGCCAGTCAGGGGAGCACTGAAGCTTTCTTT.

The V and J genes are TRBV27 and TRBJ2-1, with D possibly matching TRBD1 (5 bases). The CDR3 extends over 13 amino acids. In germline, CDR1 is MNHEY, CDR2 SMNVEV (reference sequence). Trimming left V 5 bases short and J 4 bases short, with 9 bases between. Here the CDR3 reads CASSLTGYNEQFF. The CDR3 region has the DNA TGTGCCAGCAGTCTAACAGGATACAATGAGCAGTTCTTC.

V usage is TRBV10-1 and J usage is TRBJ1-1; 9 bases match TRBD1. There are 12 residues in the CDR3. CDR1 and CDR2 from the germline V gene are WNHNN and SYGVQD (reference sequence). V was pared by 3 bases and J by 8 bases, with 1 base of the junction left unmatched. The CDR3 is CASSDGTGEAFF. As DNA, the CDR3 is TGCGCCAGCAGTGACGGGACAGGGGAAGCTTTCTTT.

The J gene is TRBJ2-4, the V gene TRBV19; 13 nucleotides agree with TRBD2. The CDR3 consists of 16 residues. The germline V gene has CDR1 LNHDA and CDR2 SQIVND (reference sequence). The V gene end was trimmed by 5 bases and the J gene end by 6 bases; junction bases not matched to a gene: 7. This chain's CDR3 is CASSGLAGVVGNIQYF. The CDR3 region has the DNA TGTGCCAGTAGTGGACTAGCGGGGGTGGTGGGAAACATTCAGTACTTC.